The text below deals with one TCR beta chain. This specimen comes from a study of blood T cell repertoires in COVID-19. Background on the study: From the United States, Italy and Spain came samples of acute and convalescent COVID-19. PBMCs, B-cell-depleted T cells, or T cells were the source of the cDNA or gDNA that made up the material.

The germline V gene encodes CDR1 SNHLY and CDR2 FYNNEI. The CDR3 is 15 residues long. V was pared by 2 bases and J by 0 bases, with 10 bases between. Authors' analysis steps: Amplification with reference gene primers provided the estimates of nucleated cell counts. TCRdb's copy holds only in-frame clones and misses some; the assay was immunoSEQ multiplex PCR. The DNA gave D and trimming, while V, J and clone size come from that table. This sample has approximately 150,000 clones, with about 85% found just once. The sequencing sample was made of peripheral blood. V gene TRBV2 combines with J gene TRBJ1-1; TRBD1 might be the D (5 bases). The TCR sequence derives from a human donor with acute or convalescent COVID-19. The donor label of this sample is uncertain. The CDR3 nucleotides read TGTGCCAGCAGTGAAAGGGTGACAGTGAACACTGAAGCTTTCTTT. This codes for CASSERVTVNTEAFF. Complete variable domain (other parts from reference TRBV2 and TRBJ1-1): EPEVTQTPSHQVTQMGQEVILRCVPISNHLYFYWYRQILGQKVEFLVSFYNNEISEKSEIFDDQFSVERPDGSNFTLKIRSTKLEDSAMYFCASSERVTVNTEAFFGQGTRLTVV.